This TCR beta chain comes out of a study of shared clonotypes between healthy human individuals. Germline V CDR1 and CDR2: SQVTM, ANQGSEA. This CDR3 contains 13 residues. Trimming left V 5 bases short and J 0 bases short, with 8 bases between. The data were produced by immunoSEQ multiplex PCR, yet TCRdb's version contains in-frame clones alone and is incomplete. Among more than 900,000 clones, more than 75% were seen once, and the ten largest hold under 0.8%. The sequenced sample was memory CD4+ T cells from PBMCs. This sample's subset: CD45RA-negative fraction. The receptor was derived from a young man in good health. Some clones in this sample may be carry-over from other donors' samples. This chain links TRBV29-1 with TRBJ1-3; D not resolved. The CDR3 loop is CSVSEGSGNTIYF. The CDR3 region has the DNA TGCAGCGTTTCAGAGGGCTCTGGAAACACCATATATTTT. Full variable domain (outside the CDR3, taken from reference TRBV29-1 and TRBJ1-3): SAVISQKPSRDICQRGTSLTIQCQVDSQVTMMFWYRQQPGQSLTLIATANQGSEATYESGFVIDKFPISRPNLTFSTLTVSNMSPEDSSIYLCSVSEGSGNTIYFGEGSWLTVV.